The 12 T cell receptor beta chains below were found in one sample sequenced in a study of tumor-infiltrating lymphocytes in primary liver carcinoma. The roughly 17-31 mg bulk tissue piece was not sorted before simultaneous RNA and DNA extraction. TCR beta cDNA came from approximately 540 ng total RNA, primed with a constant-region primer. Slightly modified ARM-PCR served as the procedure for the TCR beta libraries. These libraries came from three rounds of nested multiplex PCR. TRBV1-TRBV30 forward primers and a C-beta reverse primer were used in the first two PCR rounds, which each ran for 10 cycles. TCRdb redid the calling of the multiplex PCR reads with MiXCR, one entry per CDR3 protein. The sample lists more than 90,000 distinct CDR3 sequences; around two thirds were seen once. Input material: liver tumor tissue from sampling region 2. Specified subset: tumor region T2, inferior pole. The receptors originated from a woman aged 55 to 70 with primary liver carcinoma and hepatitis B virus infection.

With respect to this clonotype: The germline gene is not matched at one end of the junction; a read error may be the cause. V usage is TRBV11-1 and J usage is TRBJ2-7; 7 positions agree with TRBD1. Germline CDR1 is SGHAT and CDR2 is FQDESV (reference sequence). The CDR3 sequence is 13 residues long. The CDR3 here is CAISFGDSYGQYF. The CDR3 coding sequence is TGTGCCATCAGCTTCGGGGACAGCTACGGGCAATACTTC.

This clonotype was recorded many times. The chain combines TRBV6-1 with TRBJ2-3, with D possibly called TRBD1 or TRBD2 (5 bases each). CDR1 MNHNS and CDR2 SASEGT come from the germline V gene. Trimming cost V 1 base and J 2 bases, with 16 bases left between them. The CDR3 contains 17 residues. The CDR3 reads CASSEGVERGDTDTQYF. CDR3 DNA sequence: TGTGCCAGCAGTGAAGGGGTTGAGAGGGGTGACACAGATACGCAGTATTTT.

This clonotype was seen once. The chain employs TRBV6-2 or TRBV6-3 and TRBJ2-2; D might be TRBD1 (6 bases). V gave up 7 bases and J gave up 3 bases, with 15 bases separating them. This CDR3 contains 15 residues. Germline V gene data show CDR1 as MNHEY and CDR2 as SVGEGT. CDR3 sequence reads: CASINREDDTGELFF. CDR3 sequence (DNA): TGTGCCAGCATCAACAGGGAAGATGACACCGGGGAGCTGTTTTTT.

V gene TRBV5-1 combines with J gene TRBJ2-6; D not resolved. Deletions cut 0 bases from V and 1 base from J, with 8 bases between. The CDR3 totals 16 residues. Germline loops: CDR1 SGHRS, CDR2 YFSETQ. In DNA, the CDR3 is TGCGCCAGCAGCTTGGCGGGCAATTCTGGGGCCAACGTCCTGACTTTC. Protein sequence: CASSLAGNSGANVLTF. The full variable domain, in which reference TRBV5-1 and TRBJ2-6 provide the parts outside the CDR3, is KAGVTQTPRYLIKTRGQQVTLSCSPISGHRSVSWYQQTPGQGLQFLFEYFSETQRNKGNFPGRFSGRQFSNSRSEMNVSTLELGDSALYLCASSLAGNSGANVLTFGAGSRLTVL.

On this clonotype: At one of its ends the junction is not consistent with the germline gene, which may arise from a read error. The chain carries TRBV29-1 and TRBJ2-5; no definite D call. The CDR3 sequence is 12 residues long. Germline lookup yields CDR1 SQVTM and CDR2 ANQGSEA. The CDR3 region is CSGMEIGETQYF. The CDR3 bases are TGCAGCGGGATGGAGATTGGAGAGACCCAGTATTTC.

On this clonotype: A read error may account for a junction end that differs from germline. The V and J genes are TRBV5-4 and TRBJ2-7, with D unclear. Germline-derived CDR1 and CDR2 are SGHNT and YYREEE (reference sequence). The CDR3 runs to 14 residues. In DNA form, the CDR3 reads TGTACCAGCAGCTTTTCAGTGTCCACCTACGAGCAGTACTTC. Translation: CTSSFSVSTYEQYF.

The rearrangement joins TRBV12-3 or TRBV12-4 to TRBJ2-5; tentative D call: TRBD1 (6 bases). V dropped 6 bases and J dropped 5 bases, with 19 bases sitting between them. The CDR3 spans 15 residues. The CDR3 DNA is TGTGCCAGCAGACTAACAAACAGGGAGTCGGAGACCCAGTACTTC. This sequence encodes CASRLTNRESETQYF.

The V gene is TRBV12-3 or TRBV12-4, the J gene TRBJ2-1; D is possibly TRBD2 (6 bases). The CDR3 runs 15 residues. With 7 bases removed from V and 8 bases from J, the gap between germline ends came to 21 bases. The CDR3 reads CASTYRTIGVDEQFF. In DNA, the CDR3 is TGTGCCAGCACCTACCGGACTATCGGGGTCGATGAGCAGTTCTTC.

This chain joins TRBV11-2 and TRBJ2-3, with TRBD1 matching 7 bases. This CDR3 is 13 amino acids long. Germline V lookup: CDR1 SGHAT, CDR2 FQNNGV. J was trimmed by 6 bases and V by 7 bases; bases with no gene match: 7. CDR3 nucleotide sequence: TGTGCCAGCAATAGGGACAGTGCTGATACGCAGTATTTT. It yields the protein CASNRDSADTQYF.

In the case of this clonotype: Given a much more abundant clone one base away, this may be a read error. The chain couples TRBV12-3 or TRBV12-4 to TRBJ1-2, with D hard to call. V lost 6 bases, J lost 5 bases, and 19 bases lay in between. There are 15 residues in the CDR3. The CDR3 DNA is TGTGCCAGCAGCCCGGACGAACACGGACTATATGGCTACACCTTC. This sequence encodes CASSPDEHGLYGYTF.

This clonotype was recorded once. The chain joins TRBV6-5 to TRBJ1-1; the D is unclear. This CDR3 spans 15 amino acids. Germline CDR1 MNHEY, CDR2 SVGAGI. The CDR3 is CGSIPTPTSNTEAFF. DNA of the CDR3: TGTGGCAGTATCCCGACACCTACATCGAACACTGAAGCTTTCTTT.

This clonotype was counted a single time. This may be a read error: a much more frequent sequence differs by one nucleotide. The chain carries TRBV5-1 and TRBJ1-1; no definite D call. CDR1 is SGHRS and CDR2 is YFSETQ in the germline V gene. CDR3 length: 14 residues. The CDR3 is CATSLIGVNTEAFF. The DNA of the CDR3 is TGCGCCACCAGCCTCATCGGGGTGAACACTGAAGCTTTCTTT.